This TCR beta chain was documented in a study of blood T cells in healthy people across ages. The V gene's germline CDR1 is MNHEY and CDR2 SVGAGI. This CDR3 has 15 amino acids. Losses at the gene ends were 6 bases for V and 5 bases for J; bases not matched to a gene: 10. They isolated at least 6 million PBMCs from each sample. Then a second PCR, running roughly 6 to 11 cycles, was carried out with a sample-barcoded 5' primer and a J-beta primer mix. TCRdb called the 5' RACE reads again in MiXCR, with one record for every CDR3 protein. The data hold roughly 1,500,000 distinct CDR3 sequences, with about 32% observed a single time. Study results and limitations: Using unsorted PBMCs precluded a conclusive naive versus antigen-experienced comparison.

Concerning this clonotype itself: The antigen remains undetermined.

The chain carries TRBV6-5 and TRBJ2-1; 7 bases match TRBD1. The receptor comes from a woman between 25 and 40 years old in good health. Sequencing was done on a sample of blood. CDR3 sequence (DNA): TGTGCCAGCAGGCAGACAGGGATTGTTCACAATGAGCAGTTCTTC. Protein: CASRQTGIVHNEQFF.